This TCR beta chain was observed in a study of blood T cell repertoires in COVID-19. Looking at the study overall: The United States, Italy and Spain were the sources of the acute and convalescent COVID-19 samples. Sources were T cells, B-cell-depleted T cells, or PBMCs; the material itself was cDNA or gDNA.

Original data processing: The authors estimated nucleated cell counts from reference gene primer amplification. Only in-frame clones appear in the TCRdb table, and some are missing; sequencing was by immunoSEQ multiplex PCR. D and trimming were read from the DNA, whereas the V and J calls and clone size are those reported in that table. The sample has 190,000 or so clones, about 81% seen once. V gave up 1 base and J gave up 5 bases, with 8 bases separating them. Germline V lookup: CDR1 MNHNS, CDR2 SASEGT. The CDR3 has 13 amino acids. Patients in Seattle were enrolled during active infection, then followed longitudinally.

The TCR sequence derives from a woman older than 75 with COVID-19, enrolled during active disease. The sample was peripheral blood. This chain joins TRBV6-1 and TRBJ2-5; D unresolved. CDR3: CASSEGVRETQYF. CDR3 nucleotide sequence: TGTGCCAGCAGTGAAGGCGTGCGGGAGACCCAGTACTTC.